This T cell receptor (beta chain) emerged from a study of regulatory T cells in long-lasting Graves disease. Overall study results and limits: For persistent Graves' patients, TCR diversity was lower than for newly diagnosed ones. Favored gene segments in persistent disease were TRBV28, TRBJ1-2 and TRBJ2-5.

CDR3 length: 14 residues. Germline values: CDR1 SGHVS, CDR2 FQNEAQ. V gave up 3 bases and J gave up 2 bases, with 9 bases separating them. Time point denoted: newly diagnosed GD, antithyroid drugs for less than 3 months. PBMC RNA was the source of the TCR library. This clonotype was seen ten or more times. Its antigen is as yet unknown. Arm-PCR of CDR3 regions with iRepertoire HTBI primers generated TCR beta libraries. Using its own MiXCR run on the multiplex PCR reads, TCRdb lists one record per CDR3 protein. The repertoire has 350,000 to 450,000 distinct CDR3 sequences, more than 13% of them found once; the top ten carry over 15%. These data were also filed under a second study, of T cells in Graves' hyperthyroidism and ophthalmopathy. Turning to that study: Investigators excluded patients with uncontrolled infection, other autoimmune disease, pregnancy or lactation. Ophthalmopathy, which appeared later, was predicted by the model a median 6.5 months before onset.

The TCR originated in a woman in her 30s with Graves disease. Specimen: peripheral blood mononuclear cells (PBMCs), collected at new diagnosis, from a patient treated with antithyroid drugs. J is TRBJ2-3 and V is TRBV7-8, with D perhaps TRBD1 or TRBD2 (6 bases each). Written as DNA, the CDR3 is TGTGCCAGCAGCTTGGCGGGACACACAGATACGCAGTATTTT. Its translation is CASSLAGHTDTQYF.